These 16 T cell receptor beta chains share one sample of origin, sequenced in a study of response to subunit inactivated influenza vaccine. Via MiXCR, TCRdb re-called the RT-PCR reads, giving one row per CDR3 protein. The sample yields approximately 290,000 distinct CDR3 sequences, approximately 23% seen once. Sequencing was performed on PBMCs from blood, taken roughly 20 months after vaccination. The source of these receptors is a man between 50 and 75 years old who received an inactivated influenza vaccine.

A few counts support this clonotype. CDR3 region: CASSSSGQVYKLFF. In nucleotides, the CDR3 is TGTGCCAGCAGTTCCTCGGGACAGGTGTACAAACTGTTTTTT. The chain combines TRBV6-5 with TRBJ1-4; 8 nucleotides agree with TRBD1. CDR1 MNHEY and CDR2 SVGAGI come from the germline V gene. V shed 4 bases and J 11 bases; nucleotides not matched to a gene: 9. The CDR3 has 14 residues.

This chain connects TRBV4-3 to TRBJ2-2; D not resolved. The CDR3 covers 15 residues. V dropped 0 bases and J dropped 3 bases, with 8 bases sitting between them. Looked up from germline, CDR1 is LGHNA and CDR2 is YSLEER. The CDR3 loop reads CASSQDGQDTGELFF. In nucleotides, the CDR3 is TGCGCCAGCAGCCAAGATGGGCAGGACACCGGGGAGCTGTTTTTT.

This chain connects TRBV7-3 to TRBJ2-5, with D tentatively TRBD1 or TRBD2 (7 bases each). Between the trimmed V and J ends, which lost 4 bases and 5 bases, there was a span of 11 bases. The CDR3 has 13 amino acids. From germline, CDR1 is SGHTA and CDR2 FQGTGA. CDR3 loop: CASSSGGGETQYF. CDR3 in DNA: TGTGCCAGCAGCTCAGGGGGAGGGGAGACCCAGTACTTC.

This clonotype was seen many times. The V call is TRBV4-2, the J call TRBJ1-2; possibly TRBD1 for D (6 bases). The CDR3 runs 14 residues. The V gene lost 0 bases and the J gene lost 5 bases, with 10 bases spanning the gap. In germline, CDR1 is LGHNA, CDR2 YNFKEQ. CDR3 sequence: CASSQDSRGYGYTF. CDR3 nucleotides: TGTGCCAGCAGCCAAGATAGCAGGGGATATGGCTACACCTTC.

The chain has TRBV12-3 or TRBV12-4 and TRBJ2-5, with D tentatively TRBD2 (5 bases). The V and J ends lost 5 bases and 5 bases respectively, with 15 bases between them. This CDR3 region has 14 residues. The DNA for the CDR3 is TGTGCCAGCAGTCCAGGACTGTCCGCGGAGACCCAGTACTTC. This translates into CASSPGLSAETQYF.

This clonotype was detected a few times. This chain uses TRBV12-3 or TRBV12-4 with TRBJ2-7, with D tentatively TRBD2 (6 bases). This CDR3 spans 11 amino acids. The V end was cut by 7 bases, the J end by 6 bases, with 10 bases between. CDR3 sequence reads: CASMGGGEQYF. The DNA of the CDR3 is TGTGCCAGCATGGGGGGTGGCGAGCAGTACTTC.

The sample holds a few counts of this clonotype. J is TRBJ2-1 and V is TRBV11-3, with 9 nucleotides matching TRBD1. This CDR3 has 15 residues. CDR1 is SGHNT and CDR2 is YENEEA in the germline V gene. V was pared by 5 bases and J by 9 bases, with 11 bases of the junction left unmatched. In DNA, the CDR3 is TGTGCCAGCAGCCTAAGACAGGGGGAGGGGAGTGAGCAGTTCTTC. This gives the protein CASSLRQGEGSEQFF. The whole variable domain, remainder taken from reference TRBV11-3 and TRBJ2-1, is EAGVVQSPRYKIIEKKQPVAFWCNPISGHNTLYWYLQNLGQGPELLIRYENEEAVDDSQLPKDRFSAERLKGVDSTLKIQPAELGDSAVYLCASSLRQGEGSEQFFGPGTRLTVL.

The chain combines TRBV28 with TRBJ1-3; D unclear. Germline-derived CDR1 and CDR2 are MDHEN and SYDVKM. The CDR3 loop spans 15 amino acids. The V end was cut by 6 bases, the J end by 4 bases, with 16 bases between. CDR3 loop: CASSDKDKIGNTIYF. The DNA of the CDR3 is TGTGCCAGCAGCGATAAAGACAAGATAGGAAACACCATATATTTT. The full variable domain, in which reference TRBV28 and TRBJ1-3 provide the parts outside the CDR3, is DVKVTQSSRYLVKRTGEKVFLECVQDMDHENMFWYRQDPGLGLRLIYFSYDVKMKEKGDIPEGYSVSREKKERFSLILESASTNQTSMYLCASSDKDKIGNTIYFGEGSWLTVV.

The chain recombines TRBV11-2 with TRBJ2-5, with TRBD1 as a possible D gene (6 bases). This CDR3 comprises 15 residues. CDR1 is SGHAT, CDR2 FQNNGV, per germline. The V end was cut by 2 bases, the J end by 2 bases, with 12 bases between. CDR3 loop: CASSLTRTAQETQYF. CDR3 nucleotides: TGTGCCAGCAGCTTAACCCGGACAGCACAAGAGACCCAGTACTTC.

This clonotype was recorded a few times. The rearrangement uses TRBV6-1 and TRBJ1-6, with 8 bases matching TRBD1. The germline gives CDR1 MNHNS, CDR2 SASEGT. This CDR3 has 14 amino acids. Trimming removed 6 bases from V and 7 bases from J; junction bases left unmatched: 5. CDR3 sequence: CASSPWTGNSPLHF. In nucleotides, the CDR3 is TGTGCCAGCAGCCCCTGGACAGGGAATTCACCCCTCCACTTT.

There are a few counts of this clonotype. The V and J genes are TRBV7-9 and TRBJ2-2; 9 nucleotides align to TRBD2. This CDR3 contains 16 residues. The germline V gene encodes CDR1 SEHNR and CDR2 FQNEAQ (reference sequence). V gave up 1 base and J gave up 5 bases; unmatched junction bases: 5. This CDR3 reads CASSLDGLATTGELFF. The CDR3 nucleotides are TGTGCCAGCAGCTTAGACGGACTAGCGACTACCGGGGAGCTGTTTTTT.

The CDR3 spells CASSEGRDGYTF. CDR3 sequence (DNA): TGTGCCAGCAGTGAAGGACGCGATGGCTACACCTTC. This chain connects TRBV2 to TRBJ1-2; D not certain. Germline values: CDR1 SNHLY, CDR2 FYNNEI. The CDR3 spans 12 residues. V was shortened by 1 base and J by 6 bases, with 6 bases between the two germline ends.

This clonotype was seen ten or more times. V gene TRBV6-6 combines with J gene TRBJ2-3; 8 bases map to TRBD2. Unmatched junction bases numbered 12, after V lost 7 bases and J lost 0 bases. The CDR3 runs 17 residues. CDR1 and CDR2 from the germline V gene are MNHNY and SVGAGI (reference sequence). The CDR3 reads CASTPLFAGGSTDTQYF. CDR3 DNA sequence: TGTGCCAGCACCCCCTTGTTTGCGGGGGGTAGCACAGATACGCAGTATTTT.

This clonotype has only a few counts. The V call is TRBV4-1, the J call TRBJ1-5; D is unclear. Germline V gene lookup returns CDR1 MGHRA and CDR2 YSYEKL. V lost 3 bases, J lost 1 base, and 13 bases lay in between. This CDR3 spans 16 amino acids. The CDR3 DNA sequence: TGCGCCAGCAGCCAGGCTCAAATCCGGAGCAATCAGCCCCAGCATTTT. Translated, it gives CASSQAQIRSNQPQHF.

By sample share, this clonotype is medium-sized. J is TRBJ1-1 and V is TRBV28; D is unclear. Trimming removed 6 bases from V and 2 bases from J, with 4 bases in between. Per the germline V gene, CDR1 is MDHEN and CDR2 is SYDVKM. This CDR3 contains 11 residues. CDR3 DNA: TGTGCCAGCAGCCCCAACACTGAAGCTTTCTTT. This encodes CASSPNTEAFF.

The chain recombines TRBV7-9 with TRBJ2-7; TRBD1 aligns across 7 bases. The length of the CDR3 is 15 residues. Losses at the gene ends were 6 bases for V and 5 bases for J; bases not matched to a gene: 13. The germline gives CDR1 SEHNR, CDR2 FQNEAQ (reference sequence). CDR3 amino acids: CASSPPQGLGHEQYF. In DNA form, the CDR3 reads TGTGCCAGCAGTCCTCCACAGGGGCTGGGCCACGAGCAGTACTTC. The full variable domain, with the rest looked up from reference TRBV7-9 and TRBJ2-7, is DTGVSQNPRHKITKRGQNVTFRCDPISEHNRLYWYRQTLGQGPEFLTYFQNEAQLEKSRLLSDRFSAERPKGSFSTLEIQRTEQGDSAMYLCASSPPQGLGHEQYFGPGTRLTVT.